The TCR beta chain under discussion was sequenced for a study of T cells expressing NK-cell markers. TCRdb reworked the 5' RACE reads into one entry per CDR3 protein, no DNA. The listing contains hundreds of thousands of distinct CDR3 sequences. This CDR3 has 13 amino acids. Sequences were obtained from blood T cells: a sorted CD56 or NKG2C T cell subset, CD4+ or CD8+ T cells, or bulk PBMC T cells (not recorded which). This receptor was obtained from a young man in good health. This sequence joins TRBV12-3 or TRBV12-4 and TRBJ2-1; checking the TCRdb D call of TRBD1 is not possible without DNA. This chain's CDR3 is CASNPGGSPLEFF.